The 29 T cell receptor beta chains in this list originate from one sample, sequenced in a study of shared clonotypes between healthy human individuals. The protocol was immunoSEQ multiplex PCR, while the TCRdb copy is restricted to in-frame clones and leaves out a portion. The table has roughly 700,000 clones, approximately 79% seen once. The sequenced sample consisted of memory CD4+ T cells sorted from blood. As to subset: CD45RA-negative fraction. Receptors were obtained from a woman under 40 in good health.

The V call is TRBV5-1, the J call TRBJ1-1; D possibly corresponds to TRBD1 (5 bases). The V and J ends lost 1 base and 1 base respectively, with 17 bases between them. This CDR3 comprises 17 residues. Germline lookup yields CDR1 SGHRS and CDR2 YFSETQ. For the CDR3, the DNA is TGCGCCAGCAGCTTGATGGGGGAACTTCTGGCGAACACTGAAGCTTTCTTT. Translated: CASSLMGELLANTEAFF.

The J gene is TRBJ2-7, the V gene TRBV6-6; a possible D gene is TRBD1 (6 bases). Trimming took 0 bases from V and 0 from J, leaving 12 bases between them. The CDR3 is 16 amino acids. Germline V gives CDR1 MNHNY, CDR2 SVGAGI (reference sequence). CDR3 DNA sequence: TGTGCCAGCAGTTACTCGGGCAGGGGCAGCTCCTACGAGCAGTACTTC. This codes for CASSYSGRGSSYEQYF.

This clone was recorded only once. This CDR3 reads CASSVSGGLAGDTREQFF. In DNA, the CDR3 is TGTGCCAGCAGCGTCAGTGGGGGACTAGCGGGAGATACGCGGGAGCAGTTCTTC. The chain recombines TRBV9 with TRBJ2-1; 14 nucleotides align to TRBD2. The CDR3 is 18 residues long. Germline-derived CDR1 and CDR2 are SGDLS and YYNGEE. V shed 2 bases and J 10 bases; nucleotides not matched to a gene: 14.

The chain joins TRBV30 to TRBJ2-3; tentatively, D is TRBD2 (5 bases). V was cut by 0 bases and J by 5 bases, with 21 bases left in between. Germline CDR1 and CDR2: GTSNPN and SVGIG (reference sequence). This CDR3 region has 17 residues. The CDR3 sequence is CAWSVGWPSRRGDTQYF. CDR3 nucleotide sequence: TGTGCCTGGAGTGTAGGGTGGCCTAGCCGGAGAGGAGATACGCAGTATTTT.

The chain has TRBV28 and TRBJ2-4; D is unclear. Germline CDR1 reads MDHEN; CDR2 reads SYDVKM. CDR3 length equals 11 residues. Trimming stripped 3 bases from V and 8 bases from J, with 5 bases between. CDR3 sequence reads: CASSFFDIQYF. The CDR3 DNA reads TGTGCCAGCAGTTTTTTTGACATTCAGTACTTC. The entire variable domain, with the rest obtained from reference TRBV28 and TRBJ2-4, is as follows: DVKVTQSSRYLVKRTGEKVFLECVQDMDHENMFWYRQDPGLGLRLIYFSYDVKMKEKGDIPEGYSVSREKKERFSLILESASTNQTSMYLCASSFFDIQYFGAGTRLSVL.

This clone occurred many times. The gene calls are TRBV7-2 and TRBJ2-3; no clear D gene. Germline V lookup: CDR1 SGHTA, CDR2 FQGNSA. The V end lost 1 base, the J end lost 5 bases, and 7 bases lay between the germline ends. The CDR3 totals 13 residues. CDR3 nucleotide sequence: TGTGCCAGCAGCTTAGTATACGGAGATACGCAGTATTTT. Residues: CASSLVYGDTQYF.

This chain connects TRBV10-3 to TRBJ1-1, with TRBD1 as a possible D gene (5 bases). V lost 0 bases, J lost 5 bases, and 13 bases lay in between. Germline assignment: CDR1 ENHRY and CDR2 SYGVKD. CDR3 size: 15 residues. This CDR3 reads CAISESTLGGTEAFF. CDR3 sequence (DNA): TGTGCCATCAGTGAGTCGACTCTGGGGGGGACTGAAGCTTTCTTT.

The DNA of the CDR3 is TGCGCCAGCAGTCGGGACAGGTTCCGTGGCTACACCTTC. It specifies CASSRDRFRGYTF. The V call is TRBV4-1, the J call TRBJ1-2, with 8 bases lining up with TRBD1. Germline trimming cut 6 bases from V and 7 bases from J; bases unmatched to any gene: 7. CDR3 length: 13 residues. The germline V gene encodes CDR1 MGHRA and CDR2 YSYEKL.

This rearrangement joins TRBV10-3 to TRBJ2-1, with TRBD2 identical over 10 bases. Losses at the gene ends were 2 bases for V and 8 bases for J; bases not matched to a gene: 3. CDR3 length: 14 residues. Per the germline V gene, CDR1 is ENHRY and CDR2 is SYGVKD. The CDR3 region is CAISEGTSVDEQFF. The CDR3 DNA reads as TGTGCCATCAGTGAGGGGACTAGCGTGGATGAGCAGTTCTTC.

The V and J genes are TRBV9 and TRBJ2-3; weak D call: TRBD2 (5 bases). V was cut by 4 bases and J by 9 bases, with 15 bases left in between. Germline CDR1 SGDLS, CDR2 YYNGEE. This CDR3 is built from 13 residues. CDR3 sequence reads: CASSPRQRGTQYF. CDR3 sequence (DNA): TGTGCCAGCAGCCCCCGTCAGCGCGGGACGCAGTATTTT.

This clone was seen a few times. This chain connects TRBV7-3 to TRBJ2-5; 7 nucleotides line up with TRBD2. The CDR3 spans 16 residues. Germline V CDR1 and CDR2: SGHTA, FQGTGA. The V and J ends lost 1 base and 1 base, in that order; junction bases with no gene match: 6. CDR3 sequence (DNA): TGTGCCAGCAGCTTAAGCCGTGGGAGGGGCCAAGAGACCCAGTACTTC. It translates to CASSLSRGRGQETQYF.

The chain uses TRBV14 and TRBJ2-3; maybe TRBD1 (5 bases). There are 17 residues in the CDR3. V lost 3 bases to trimming and J lost 2 bases, with 18 bases between them. Germline V gives CDR1 SGHDN, CDR2 FVKESK. CDR3 DNA: TGTGCCAGCAGCCAGTACGATGGGGCTCCCCTCACAGATACGCAGTATTTT. Translated: CASSQYDGAPLTDTQYF.

Remarks on this clone: This could be a read error, since a much larger clone is one nucleotide away. The chain is built from TRBV7-2 and TRBJ1-5; D gene uncertain. CDR1 is SGHTA, CDR2 FQGNSA, per germline. This CDR3 contains 13 residues. V lost 0 bases to trimming and J lost 0 bases, with 0 bases between them. The CDR3 DNA reads as TGTGCCAGCAGCTTAGCTAGCAATCAGCCCCAGCATTTT. It translates to CASSLASNQPQHF.

Only a few counts were recorded for this clone. The chain recombines TRBV5-4 with TRBJ2-6, with 8 bases identical to TRBD1. From germline, CDR1 is SGHNT and CDR2 YYREEE (reference sequence). The trim removed 4 bases at V and 0 bases at J, leaving 0 bases unmatched. The CDR3 is 15 amino acids. DNA of the CDR3: TGTGCCAGCAGCACAGGGGGCTCTGGGGCCAACGTCCTGACTTTC. It yields the protein CASSTGGSGANVLTF.

The CDR3: CASSEAMGGTEAFF. CDR3 coding DNA: TGTGCCAGCAGTGAAGCGATGGGTGGCACTGAAGCTTTCTTT. The chain joins TRBV2 to TRBJ1-1; D gene unclear. Trimming pared 0 bases from V and 4 bases from J, leaving 9 bases between. The CDR3 extends over 14 amino acids. Looked up from germline, CDR1 is SNHLY and CDR2 is FYNNEI.

Notes on this clone: The same CDR3 can be traced to other DNA sequences in this sample. The chain carries TRBV18 and TRBJ1-2; D is unclear. Trimming removed 3 bases at V and 5 bases at J, with 10 bases between. The length of the CDR3 is 13 residues. The germline V gene has CDR1 KGHSH and CDR2 LQKENI. The CDR3 bases are TGTGCCAGCTCACCGGAGGAGTTGTATGGCTACACCTTC. It is translated as CASSPEELYGYTF.

Only a few counts were recorded for this clone. The J gene is TRBJ2-3, the V gene TRBV10-3; 8 bases are shared with TRBD2. The trim removed 3 bases at V and 6 bases at J, leaving 5 bases unmatched. The germline CDR1 and CDR2 sequences are ENHRY and SYGVKD. This CDR3 contains 14 residues. The chain's CDR3 is CAISDGGGPDTQYF. DNA of the CDR3: TGTGCCATCAGTGACGGGGGGGGACCGGATACGCAGTATTTT.

The chain joins TRBV5-1 to TRBJ2-7; TRBD2 matches 8 bases. Per the germline V gene, CDR1 is SGHRS and CDR2 is YFSETQ. The CDR3 length is 15 residues. J was trimmed by 4 bases and V by 4 bases; bases with no gene match: 10. CDR3 amino acids: CASSPSGQRYYEQYF. In DNA form, the CDR3 reads TGCGCCAGCAGCCCTAGCGGGCAGAGGTATTACGAGCAGTACTTC.

The gene calls are TRBV6-6 and TRBJ2-5; D may be TRBD1 or TRBD2 (5 bases each). Between the trimmed V and J ends, which lost 7 bases and 4 bases, there was a span of 16 bases. The CDR3 contains 14 residues. In germline, CDR1 is MNHNY, CDR2 SVGAGI (reference sequence). The CDR3 protein is CASKQRDGGETQYF. CDR3 sequence (DNA): TGTGCCAGCAAGCAAAGGGACGGAGGAGAGACCCAGTACTTC.

The genes are TRBV2 and TRBJ2-5, with 12 bases lining up with TRBD2. The CDR3 consists of 15 residues. With V trimmed by 6 bases and J by 5 bases, 7 bases remained unmatched. The germline gives CDR1 SNHLY, CDR2 FYNNEI. CDR3 sequence: CASRTSGSRVETQYF. CDR3 bases: TGTGCCAGCAGGACTAGCGGGAGTAGGGTTGAGACCCAGTACTTC.

This clone was observed once. The rearrangement links TRBV7-9 to TRBJ2-1, with D uncertain. Trimming took off 4 bases at V and 8 bases at J, with 9 bases between the two ends. The CDR3 loop spans 12 amino acids. Germline V CDR1 and CDR2: SEHNR, FQNEAQ (reference sequence). CDR3 sequence: CASSSIIDEQFF. CDR3 in DNA: TGTGCCAGCAGCTCAATCATAGATGAGCAGTTCTTC.

The V gene is TRBV11-2, the J gene TRBJ2-4, with D hard to call. CDR3 length equals 14 residues. Germline assignment: CDR1 SGHAT and CDR2 FQNNGV. V was trimmed by 1 base and J by 7 bases, leaving 11 bases between them. Here the CDR3 DNA reads TGTGCCAGCAGCTTAGCTCTCCTCGGGAACATTCAGTACTTC. It yields the protein CASSLALLGNIQYF.

The chain combines TRBV7-3 with TRBJ2-1, with D perhaps matching TRBD1 (5 bases). The CDR3 has 13 residues. Germline assignment: CDR1 SGHTA and CDR2 FQGTGA. V was shortened by 5 bases and J by 6 bases, with 11 bases between the two germline ends. CDR3 nucleotides: TGTGCCAGCAGCCAGAATCAGGGCAATGAGCAGTTCTTC. Translated: CASSQNQGNEQFF.

This chain connects TRBV27 to TRBJ2-5, with 10 bases identical to TRBD1. Germline CDR1 is MNHEY and CDR2 is SMNVEV (reference sequence). Trimming at V came to 5 bases and at J to 5 bases, leaving 11 bases not matched to a gene. CDR3 length: 16 amino acids. The DNA for the CDR3 is TGTGCCAGCAGTCCCTACCGACAGGGGGCTGGGGAGACCCAGTACTTC. It is translated as CASSPYRQGAGETQYF.

The chain combines TRBV20-1 with TRBJ2-1; possible D gene TRBD2, 5 bases. Germline V CDR1 and CDR2: DFQATT, SNEGSKA (reference sequence). The germline V and J ends were trimmed by 5 bases and 12 bases, with 14 bases remaining between them. This CDR3 contains 11 residues. CDR3 region: CSAAPGLLQFF. CDR3 in DNA: TGCAGTGCTGCTCCAGGACTGCTGCAGTTCTTC.

This clone was counted a single time. The chain uses TRBV15 and TRBJ1-4; D not resolved. Per germline, CDR1 LNHNV and CDR2 YYDKDF (reference sequence). V gave up 3 bases and J gave up 0 bases, with 14 bases separating them. The CDR3 covers 17 residues. The CDR3 DNA reads TGTGCCACCAGCAGGGATATTCAGGCTGCAACTAATGAAAAACTGTTTTTT. Translated, it gives CATSRDIQAATNEKLFF.

This sequence joins TRBV28 and TRBJ1-2; D call uncertain. Germline CDR1 MDHEN, CDR2 SYDVKM. The germline V and J ends were trimmed by 8 bases and 3 bases, with 10 bases remaining between them. The CDR3 contains 12 residues. CDR3 nucleotide sequence: TGTGCCAGCGCGCAAGCGGACTATGGCTACACCTTC. Its protein product is CASAQADYGYTF.

The J gene is TRBJ1-5, the V gene TRBV25-1, with 7 positions matching TRBD1. This CDR3 region has 14 residues. The J segment lost 4 bases and the V segment lost 3 bases, leaving 3 bases of the junction unmatched. CDR1 and CDR2 from the germline V gene are MGHDK and SYGVNS. The CDR3 loop reads CASSDGTDNQPQHF. For the CDR3, the DNA is TGTGCCAGCAGTGACGGGACAGATAATCAGCCCCAGCATTTT.

This clone was detected many times. This CDR3 is also generated by other DNA sequences in the sample. J is TRBJ2-7 and V is TRBV5-1; 10 nucleotides align to TRBD1. The germline V gene has CDR1 SGHRS and CDR2 YFSETQ. V shed 2 bases and J 6 bases; nucleotides not matched to a gene: 5. The CDR3 contains 14 residues. CDR3 region: CASSLEGQGREQYF. The CDR3 DNA follows: TGCGCCAGCAGCTTAGAGGGACAGGGGCGCGAGCAGTACTTC.